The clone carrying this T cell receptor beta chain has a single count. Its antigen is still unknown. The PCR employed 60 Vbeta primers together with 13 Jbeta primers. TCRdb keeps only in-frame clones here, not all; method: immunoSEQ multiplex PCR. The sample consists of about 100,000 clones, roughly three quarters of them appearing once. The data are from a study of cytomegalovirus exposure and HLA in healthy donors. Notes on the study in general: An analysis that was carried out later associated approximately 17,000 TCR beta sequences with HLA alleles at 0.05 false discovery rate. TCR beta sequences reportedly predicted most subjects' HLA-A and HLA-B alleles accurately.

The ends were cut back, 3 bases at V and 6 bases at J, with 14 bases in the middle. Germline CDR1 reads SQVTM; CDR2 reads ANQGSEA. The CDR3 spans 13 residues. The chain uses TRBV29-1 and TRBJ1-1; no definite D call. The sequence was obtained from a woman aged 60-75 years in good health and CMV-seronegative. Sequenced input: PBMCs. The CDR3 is CSVDREWLSEAFF. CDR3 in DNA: TGCAGCGTTGACCGGGAATGGCTTTCTGAAGCTTTCTTT.